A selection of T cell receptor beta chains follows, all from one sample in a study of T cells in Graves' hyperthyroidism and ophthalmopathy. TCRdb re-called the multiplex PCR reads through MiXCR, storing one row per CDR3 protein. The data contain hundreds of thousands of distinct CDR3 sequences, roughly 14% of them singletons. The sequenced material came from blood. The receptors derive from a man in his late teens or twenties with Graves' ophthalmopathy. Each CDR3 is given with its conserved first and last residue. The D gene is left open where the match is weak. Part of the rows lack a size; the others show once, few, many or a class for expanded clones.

CSARGTSPNTGELFF	TGCAGTGCTAGAGGGACTAGCCCGAACACCGGGGAGCTGTTTTTT	many	TRBD2	TRBV20-1	TRBJ2-2
CASSYSQGTSPLHF	TGTGCCAGCAGTTACTCTCAGGGGACTTCACCCCTCCACTTT	many	.	TRBV6-5	TRBJ1-6
CASSFMGPGVNEQFF	TGTGCCAGCAGTTTTATGGGACCAGGGGTAAATGAGCAGTTCTTC	many	.	TRBV11-3	TRBJ2-1
CATSFTGGAEQYF	TGTGCCACCTCCTTTACAGGGGGCGCCGAGCAGTACTTC	.	TRBD1	TRBV24-1	TRBJ2-7
CASSHTIRGTPITDTQYF	TGCGCCAGCAGCCATACTATAAGGGGGACCCCAATCACAGATACGCAGTATTTT	few	.	TRBV4-1	TRBJ2-3
CASSAIGGGADTQYF	TGTGCCAGCAGCGCCATAGGTGGGGGAGCAGATACGCAGTATTTT	many	.	TRBV7-2	TRBJ2-3
CASSTSPGKGTFEQYF	TGTGCCAGTAGTACCTCTCCGGGAAAGGGAACCTTCGAGCAGTACTTC	few	.	TRBV19	TRBJ2-7
CASSLTLDYGYTF	TGCGCCAGCAGCTTGACGCTGGACTATGGCTACACCTTC	many	.	TRBV5-1	TRBJ1-2
CASSLNRGFNTEAFF	TGTGCCAGCAGCTTAAACAGGGGTTTTAACACTGAAGCTTTCTTT	many	TRBD1	TRBV7-9	TRBJ1-1
CASSIGGTGQPQHF	TGTGCCAGTAGTATAGGAGGGACGGGGCAGCCCCAGCATTTT	many	.	TRBV19	TRBJ1-5
CASSGWGDSYNEQFF	TGCGCCAGCAGTGGGTGGGGGGATTCTTACAATGAGCAGTTCTTC	few	.	TRBV10-2	TRBJ2-1
CASRGLAGGLSEQFF	TGTGCCAGCAGAGGACTAGCGGGGGGGCTGAGTGAGCAGTTCTTC	.	TRBD2	TRBV2	TRBJ2-1
CAISEFTGMNTEAFF	TGTGCCATCAGTGAGTTTACAGGAATGAACACTGAAGCTTTCTTT	many	.	TRBV10-3	TRBJ1-1
CASSQEYGGSYEQYF	TGTGCCAGCAGCCAAGAATACGGCGGCTCCTACGAGCAGTACTTC	many	.	TRBV3-1	TRBJ2-7
CSVETGDVQETQYF	TGCAGCGTGGAAACAGGGGATGTACAAGAGACCCAGTACTTC	many	TRBD1	TRBV29-1	TRBJ2-5
CASSTSPDTQYF	TGTGCCAGCAGCACTTCCCCGGATACGCAGTATTTT	many	.	TRBV11-1	TRBJ2-3
CAGSPRGAPVGSDTQYF	TGTGCCGGCAGCCCCAGGGGAGCGCCCGTCGGGTCGGATACGCAGTATTTT	few	.	TRBV7-2	TRBJ2-3
CASSQTRGRGGNSPLHF	TGTGCCAGCAGCCAGACCAGGGGACGCGGGGGTAATTCACCCCTCCACTTT	.	.	TRBV11-2	TRBJ1-6
CASTSGGGYEQYF	TGCGCCAGCACTAGCGGGGGGGGCTACGAGCAGTACTTC	.	TRBD2	TRBV5-1	TRBJ2-7
CASSTTQLGGYTF	TGTGCCAGCAGTACGACGCAACTTGGGGGCTACACCTTC	.	.	TRBV27	TRBJ1-2
CASSLLGSYNEQFF	TGTGCCAGCAGTCTACTAGGGTCCTACAATGAGCAGTTCTTC	many	.	TRBV7-3	TRBJ2-1
CSARDLGLAGSYEQYF	TGCAGTGCTAGAGATTTGGGACTAGCGGGATCCTACGAGCAGTACTTC	many	TRBD2	TRBV20-1	TRBJ2-7
CAWSGQGREQYF	TGTGCCTGGAGCGGACAGGGACGCGAGCAGTACTTC	many	TRBD1	TRBV30	TRBJ2-7
CSVFGGQGAPEQYF	TGCAGCGTATTTGGGGGACAGGGGGCTCCCGAGCAGTACTTC	many	TRBD1	TRBV29-1	TRBJ2-7
CASSSRRGRDGQETQYF	TGCGCCAGCAGCTCCCGGCGGGGGAGAGACGGTCAAGAGACCCAGTACTTC	many	TRBD2	TRBV5-1	TRBJ2-5
CASSQDRNFAGTNNEQFF	TGTGCCAGCAGCCAAGATAGGAACTTCGCCGGGACCAACAATGAGCAGTTCTTC	many	.	TRBV3-1	TRBJ2-1
CASSPSGSYAGELFF	TGTGCCAGCAGCCCTAGCGGGAGTTATGCCGGGGAGCTGTTTTTT	many	TRBD2	TRBV11-2	TRBJ2-2
CASSEARRGGGELFF	TGTGCCAGCAGTGAAGCGCGTCGGGGGGGCGGGGAGCTGTTTTTT	many	TRBD2	TRBV2	TRBJ2-2
CATSDLRANGDTQYF	TGTGCCACCAGTGATTTGCGGGCCAACGGAGATACGCAGTATTTT	many	.	TRBV24-1	TRBJ2-3
CASSLAIAGGLSELDTQYF	TGTGCCAGCAGCTTAGCTATAGCGGGGGGACTTTCGGAGCTAGATACGCAGTATTTT	many	TRBD2	TRBV7-2	TRBJ2-3
CSVEYSARGHQETQYF	TGCAGCGTTGAATATTCGGCGCGGGGGCACCAAGAGACCCAGTACTTC	.	.	TRBV29-1	TRBJ2-5
CASRNRGSNEKLFF	TGTGCCAGCAGGAACAGGGGCTCTAATGAAAAACTGTTTTTT	.	TRBD1	TRBV3-1	TRBJ1-4
CAWSVRMYTGELFF	TGTGCCTGGAGTGTTAGGATGTACACCGGGGAGCTGTTTTTT	many	.	TRBV30	TRBJ2-2
CATGQAPNEKLFF	TGTGCCACCGGACAGGCGCCTAATGAAAAACTGTTTTTT	.	TRBD1	TRBV10-3	TRBJ1-4
CTSSLAGDSYEQYF	TGTACCAGCAGCTTGGCAGGTGACTCCTACGAGCAGTACTTC	many	.	TRBV7-6	TRBJ2-7
CAISLTGLRGETQYF	TGTGCCATCAGCCTGACAGGGCTAAGGGGAGAGACCCAGTACTTC	many	TRBD1	TRBV10-3	TRBJ2-5
CASSQGLLAGVTLYNEQFF	TGCGCCAGCAGCCAAGGCCTACTAGCGGGAGTTACCCTCTACAATGAGCAGTTCTTC	few	TRBD2	TRBV4-1	TRBJ2-1
CASSLGVEGSGYTF	TGTGCCAGCAGCTTAGGGGTGGAGGGCTCTGGCTACACCTTC	many	.	TRBV5-4	TRBJ1-2
CASSVQGRLSGNTIYF	TGTGCCAGCAGCGTACAAGGGCGTCTCTCTGGAAACACCATATATTTT	.	.	TRBV9	TRBJ1-3
CASSQAREGIYEQYF	TGCGCCAGCAGCCAAGCTCGGGAGGGTATCTACGAGCAGTACTTC	few	TRBD2	TRBV4-1	TRBJ2-7